These 4 T cell receptor beta chains share one sample of origin, sequenced in a study of blood T cell repertoires in COVID-19. Method: immunoSEQ multiplex PCR; TCRdb's copy keeps in-frame clones and lacks some. Here the sample spans about 130,000 clones, under 85% being singletons. Sequencing was done on a sample of peripheral blood. Receptors were obtained from a man between 60 and 75 years old with acute or convalescent COVID-19.

The gene calls are TRBV5-1 and TRBJ1-2, with D possibly matching TRBD1 (5 bases). The V end was cut by 0 bases, the J end by 6 bases, with 15 bases between. The CDR3 is 15 amino acids. CDR1 SGHRS and CDR2 YFSETQ come from the germline V gene. The CDR3 protein is CASSLGQWQFDGYTF. The CDR3 DNA reads as TGCGCCAGCAGCTTGGGACAGTGGCAATTTGATGGCTACACCTTC.

The genes are TRBV27 and TRBJ2-5; 10 bases line up with TRBD2. V was pared by 4 bases and J by 4 bases, with 6 bases of the junction left unmatched. Germline lookup yields CDR1 MNHEY and CDR2 SMNVEV (reference sequence). The CDR3 is 15 residues long. The CDR3 spells CASSSTAGGRETQYF. CDR3 DNA: TGTGCCAGCAGTTCGACAGCGGGAGGGCGAGAGACCCAGTACTTC.

The rearrangement joins TRBV28 to TRBJ1-5; no definite D call. The CDR3 loop spans 15 amino acids. The ends were cut back, 1 base at V and 3 bases at J, with 10 bases in the middle. Germline loops: CDR1 MDHEN, CDR2 SYDVKM. CDR3 sequence (DNA): TGTGCCAGCAGTTTATCATTAGCCAACAATCAGCCCCAGCATTTT. This codes for CASSLSLANNQPQHF.

The genes are TRBV28 and TRBJ1-5, with 8 nucleotides matching TRBD1. This CDR3 spans 15 amino acids. The V gene end was trimmed by 5 bases and the J gene end by 5 bases; junction bases not matched to a gene: 8. The germline CDR1 and CDR2 sequences are MDHEN and SYDVKM. The CDR3 DNA sequence: TGTGCCAGCAGTGTGGACAGGGCAGGGCATCAGCCCCAGCATTTT. Translated: CASSVDRAGHQPQHF.